The 8 T cell receptor beta chains given below trace back to one sample, sequenced in a study of T cell responses to AZD1222 COVID-19 vaccine. This table comes from immunoSEQ multiplex PCR, and its TCRdb copy is limited to in-frame clones, with some not included. The data contain over 85,000 clones, 80% to 95% of them seen just once; the ten biggest clones take up more than 2%. This sample comprised peripheral blood, obtained 28 days after the second AZD1222 dose. The receptors shown here come from an adult who received the AZD1222 COVID-19 vaccine.

The chain carries TRBV2 and TRBJ2-4; TRBD2 agrees at 10 bases. V was pared by 3 bases and J by 0 bases, with 8 bases of the junction left unmatched. This CDR3 has 18 amino acids. Germline-derived CDR1 and CDR2 are SNHLY and FYNNEI. In DNA, the CDR3 is TGTGCCAGCAGTGACCCCTTTCTAGCGGGGGAAGCCAAAAACATTCAGTACTTC. This translates into CASSDPFLAGEAKNIQYF.

The CDR3 protein is CASSQVIGNTIYF. DNA for the CDR3: TGCGCCAGCAGCCAAGTCATCGGAAACACCATATATTTT. V is TRBV4-1 and J is TRBJ1-3; D is unresolved. CDR1 and CDR2 (germline): MGHRA, YSYEKL. V was cut by 1 base and J by 4 bases, with 5 bases left in between. The CDR3 loop spans 13 amino acids.

The chain is built from TRBV5-6 and TRBJ1-5; 7 bases are a match to TRBD1. Germline CDR1 is SGHDT and CDR2 is YYEEEE. The CDR3 covers 14 residues. With 4 bases clipped from V and 2 bases from J, the junction kept 3 bases outside the gene matches. CDR3 region: CASSRQGRNQPQHF. The DNA for the CDR3 is TGTGCCAGCAGCCGACAGGGTCGCAATCAGCCCCAGCATTTT.

The V call is TRBV18, the J call TRBJ2-2, with 8 bases matching TRBD2. The length of the CDR3 is 17 residues. The V gene's germline CDR1 is KGHSH and CDR2 LQKENI. The ends lost 0 bases at V and 4 bases at J; junction bases unmatched: 7. The CDR3 protein is CASSPPSGGRGTGELFF. The CDR3 DNA is TGTGCCAGCTCACCACCGTCGGGAGGGAGGGGCACCGGGGAGCTGTTTTTT.

J is TRBJ2-2 and V is TRBV5-4; TRBD2 matches at 7 bases. CDR3 size: 15 residues. CDR1 is SGHNT, CDR2 YYREEE, per germline (reference sequence). Trimming at V came to 0 bases and at J to 2 bases, leaving 1 base not matched to a gene. The CDR3 loop is CASSLGGLNTGELFF. As DNA, the CDR3 is TGTGCCAGCAGCTTGGGGGGACTAAACACCGGGGAGCTGTTTTTT.

V is TRBV9 and J is TRBJ2-2; D not certain. Trimming stripped 0 bases from V and 4 bases from J, with 10 bases between. There are 15 residues in the CDR3. From germline, CDR1 is SGDLS and CDR2 YYNGEE. CDR3 DNA sequence: TGTGCCAGCAGCGTAGAGGCAGAGCCCACCGGGGAGCTGTTTTTT. Encoded protein: CASSVEAEPTGELFF.

The gene calls are TRBV7-9 and TRBJ1-2; no definite D call. Germline loops: CDR1 SEHNR, CDR2 FQNEAQ (reference sequence). V dropped 6 bases and J dropped 8 bases, with 10 bases sitting between them. The CDR3 consists of 11 residues. CDR3 residues: CASSLNMGYTF. The CDR3 DNA reads TGTGCCAGCAGTTTAAATATGGGCTACACCTTC.

The rearrangement uses TRBV6-2 or TRBV6-3 and TRBJ2-1; D could derive from TRBD1 or TRBD2 (5 bases each). CDR1 is MNHEY and CDR2 is SVGEGT in the germline V gene. The CDR3 has 14 residues. V was cut by 6 bases and J by 12 bases, with 21 bases left in between. The CDR3 spells CASSRLRDLTLQFF. CDR3 nucleotide sequence: TGTGCCAGCAGCCGTTTAAGGGACCTTACATTGCAGTTCTTC.